This TCR beta chain was obtained from a study of T cells in Graves' hyperthyroidism and ophthalmopathy. Trimming left V 2 bases short and J 5 bases short, with 5 bases between. The CDR3 loop spans 12 amino acids. Germline V CDR1 and CDR2: LGHDT, YNNKEL (reference sequence). Whole-study results and caveats: Blood also contained most expanded thyroid clonotypes above 0.001.

This clonotype appeared many times. Its target is unknown. From RNA transcripts, TCR beta CDR3 regions were amplified. First-round RT-PCR of the TCR CDR3 relied on the HTBI primer set. TCRdb itself ran the multiplex PCR reads through MiXCR, one entry per CDR3 protein. The sample includes 650,000 to 750,000 distinct CDR3 sequences, approximately 15% seen only once; the top ten take 10%. Recently diagnosed hyperthyroidism of less than 2 months' duration affected patients aged 18 to 65. V is TRBV3-1 and J is TRBJ2-3, with D uncertain. The TCR sequence derives from a woman aged 18-29 years with Graves' hyperthyroidism. Sequencing was performed on blood. As DNA, the CDR3 is TGTGCCAGCAGCCAATTTGGAGATACGCAGTATTTT. It is translated as CASSQFGDTQYF.